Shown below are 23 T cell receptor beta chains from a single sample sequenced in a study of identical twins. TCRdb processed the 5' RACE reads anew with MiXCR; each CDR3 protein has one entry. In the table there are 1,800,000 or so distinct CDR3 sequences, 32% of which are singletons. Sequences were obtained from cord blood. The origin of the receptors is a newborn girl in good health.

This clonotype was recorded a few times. The CDR3 protein is CAISAAGQQETQYF. The CDR3 DNA follows: TGTGCCATCAGTGCTGCGGGCCAGCAAGAGACCCAGTACTTC. The V call is TRBV10-3, the J call TRBJ2-5, with TRBD2 as a possible D gene (5 bases). V gave up 4 bases and J gave up 2 bases, with 11 bases separating them. This CDR3 comprises 14 residues. Germline assignment: CDR1 ENHRY and CDR2 SYGVKD.

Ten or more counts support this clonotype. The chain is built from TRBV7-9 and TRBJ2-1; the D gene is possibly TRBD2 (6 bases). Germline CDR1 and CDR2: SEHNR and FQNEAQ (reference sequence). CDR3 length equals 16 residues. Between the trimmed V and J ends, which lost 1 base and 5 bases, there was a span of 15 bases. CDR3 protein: CASSLGDFQLHNEQFF. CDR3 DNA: TGTGCCAGCAGCTTAGGGGACTTCCAACTTCACAATGAGCAGTTCTTC.

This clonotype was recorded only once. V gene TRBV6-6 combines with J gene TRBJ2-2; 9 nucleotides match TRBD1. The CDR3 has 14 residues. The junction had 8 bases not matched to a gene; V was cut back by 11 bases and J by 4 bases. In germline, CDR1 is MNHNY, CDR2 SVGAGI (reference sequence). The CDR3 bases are TGTGCCGGAGGGGGACAGGGTGGCACCGGGGAGCTGTTTTTT. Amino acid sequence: CAGGGQGGTGELFF.

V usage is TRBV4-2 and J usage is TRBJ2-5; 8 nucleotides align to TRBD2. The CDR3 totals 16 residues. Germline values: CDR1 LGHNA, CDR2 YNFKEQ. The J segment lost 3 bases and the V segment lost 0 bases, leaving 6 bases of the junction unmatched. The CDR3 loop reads CASSQDGSGRKETQYF. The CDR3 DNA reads TGTGCCAGCAGCCAAGATGGGAGCGGGAGAAAAGAGACCCAGTACTTC.

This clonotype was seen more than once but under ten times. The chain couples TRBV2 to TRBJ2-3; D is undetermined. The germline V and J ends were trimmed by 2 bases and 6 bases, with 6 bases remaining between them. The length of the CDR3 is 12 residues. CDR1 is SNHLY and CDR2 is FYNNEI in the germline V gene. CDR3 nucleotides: TGTGCCAGCAGTGAAAACTGGGATACGCAGTATTTT. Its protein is CASSENWDTQYF. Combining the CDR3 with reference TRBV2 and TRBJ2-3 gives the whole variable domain EPEVTQTPSHQVTQMGQEVILRCVPISNHLYFYWYRQILGQKVEFLVSFYNNEISEKSEIFDDQFSVERPDGSNFTLKIRSTKLEDSAMYFCASSENWDTQYFGPGTRLTVL.

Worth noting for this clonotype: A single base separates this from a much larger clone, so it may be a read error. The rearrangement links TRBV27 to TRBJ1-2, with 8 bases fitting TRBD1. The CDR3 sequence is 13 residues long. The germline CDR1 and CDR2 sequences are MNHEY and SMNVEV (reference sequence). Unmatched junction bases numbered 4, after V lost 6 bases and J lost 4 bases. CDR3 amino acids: CASRETGGYGYTF. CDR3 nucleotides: TGTGCCAGCAGGGAAACAGGGGGCTATGGCTACACCTTC.

The CDR3 loop is CASSKGGTSINEQYF. For the CDR3, the DNA is TGTGCCAGCAGCAAAGGTGGGACTAGCATCAACGAGCAGTACTTC. This chain uses TRBV21-1 with TRBJ2-4; the table's D call, TRBD2, was not checked against the DNA. Matching the DNA end better, TRBJ2-7 makes the J call doubtful. TRBV21-1 is listed as a pseudogene. The CDR3 consists of 15 residues.

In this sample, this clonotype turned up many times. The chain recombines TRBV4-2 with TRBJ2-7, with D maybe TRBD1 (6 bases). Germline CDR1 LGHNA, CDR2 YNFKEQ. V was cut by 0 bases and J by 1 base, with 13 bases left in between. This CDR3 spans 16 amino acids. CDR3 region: CASSQDRDTQSYEQYF. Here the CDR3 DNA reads TGTGCCAGCAGCCAAGATCGGGACACCCAATCCTACGAGCAGTACTTC.

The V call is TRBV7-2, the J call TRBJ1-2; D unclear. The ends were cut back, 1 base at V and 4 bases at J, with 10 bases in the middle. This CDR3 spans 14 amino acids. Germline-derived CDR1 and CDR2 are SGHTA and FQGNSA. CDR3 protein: CASSLERTFYGYTF. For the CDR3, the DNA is TGTGCCAGCAGCTTAGAAAGGACCTTCTATGGCTACACCTTC.

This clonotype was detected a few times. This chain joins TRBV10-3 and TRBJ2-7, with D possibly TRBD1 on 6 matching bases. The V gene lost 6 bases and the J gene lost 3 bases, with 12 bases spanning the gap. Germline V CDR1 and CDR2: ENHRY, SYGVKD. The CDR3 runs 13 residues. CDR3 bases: TGTGCCATCAGACCGGGACACCTCTACGAGCAGTACTTC. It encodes CAIRPGHLYEQYF.

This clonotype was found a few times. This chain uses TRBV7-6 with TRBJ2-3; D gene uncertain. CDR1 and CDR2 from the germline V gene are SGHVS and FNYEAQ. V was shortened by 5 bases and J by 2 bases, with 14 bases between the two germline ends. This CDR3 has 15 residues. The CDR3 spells CASSPTPTNTDTQYF. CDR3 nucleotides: TGTGCCAGCAGCCCAACACCCACCAACACAGATACGCAGTATTTT. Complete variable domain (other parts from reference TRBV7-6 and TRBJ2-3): GAGVSQSPRYKVTKRGQDVALRCDPISGHVSLYWYRQALGQGPEFLTYFNYEAQQDKSGLPNDRFSAERPEGSISTLTIQRTEQRDSAMYRCASSPTPTNTDTQYFGPGTRLTVL.

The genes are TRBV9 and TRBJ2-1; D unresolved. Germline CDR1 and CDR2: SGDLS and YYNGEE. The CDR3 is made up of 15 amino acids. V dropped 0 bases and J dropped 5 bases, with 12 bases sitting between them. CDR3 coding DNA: TGTGCCAGCAGCGTAGAAAGTCTAGGGAACAATGAGCAGTTCTTC. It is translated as CASSVESLGNNEQFF.

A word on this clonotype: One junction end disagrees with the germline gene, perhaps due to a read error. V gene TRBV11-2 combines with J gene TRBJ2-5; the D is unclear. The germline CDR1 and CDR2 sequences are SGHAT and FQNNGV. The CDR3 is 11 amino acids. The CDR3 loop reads CAGSLVETQYF. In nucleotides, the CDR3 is TGTGCCGGCAGCTTAGTGGAGACCCAGTACTTC.

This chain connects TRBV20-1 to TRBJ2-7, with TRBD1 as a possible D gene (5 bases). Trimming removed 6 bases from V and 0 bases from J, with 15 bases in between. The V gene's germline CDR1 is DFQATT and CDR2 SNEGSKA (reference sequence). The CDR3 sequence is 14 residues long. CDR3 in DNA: TGCAGTGCCGAGTTACAGGCTTTCTCCTACGAGCAGTACTTC. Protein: CSAELQAFSYEQYF.

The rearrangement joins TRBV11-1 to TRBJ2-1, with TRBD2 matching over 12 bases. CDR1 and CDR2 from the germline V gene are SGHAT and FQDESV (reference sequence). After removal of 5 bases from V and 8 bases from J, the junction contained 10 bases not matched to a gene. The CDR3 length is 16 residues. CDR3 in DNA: TGTGCCAGCAGCGTAGAAGGACTAGCGGGATTATATGAGCAGTTCTTC. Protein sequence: CASSVEGLAGLYEQFF.

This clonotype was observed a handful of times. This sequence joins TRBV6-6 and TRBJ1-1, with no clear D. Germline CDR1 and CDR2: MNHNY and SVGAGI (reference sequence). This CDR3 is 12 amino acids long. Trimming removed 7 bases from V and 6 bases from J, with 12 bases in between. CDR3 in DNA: TGTGCCAGCACCAGAGCGGATCCTGAAGCTTTCTTT. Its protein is CASTRADPEAFF.

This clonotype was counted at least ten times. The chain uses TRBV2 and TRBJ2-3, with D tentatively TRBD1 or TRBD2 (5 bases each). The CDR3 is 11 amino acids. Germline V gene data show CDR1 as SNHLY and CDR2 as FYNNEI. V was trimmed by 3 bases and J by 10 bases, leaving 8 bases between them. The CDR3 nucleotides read TGTGCCAGCAGTGAGGGGGTCCCGCAGTATTTT. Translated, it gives CASSEGVPQYF.

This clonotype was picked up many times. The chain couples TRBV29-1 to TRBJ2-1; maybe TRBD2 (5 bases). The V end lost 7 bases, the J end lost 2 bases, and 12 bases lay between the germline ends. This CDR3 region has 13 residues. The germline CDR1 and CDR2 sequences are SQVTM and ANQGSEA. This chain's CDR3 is CSATSGPYNEQFF. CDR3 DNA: TGCAGCGCTACCAGCGGCCCCTACAATGAGCAGTTCTTC.

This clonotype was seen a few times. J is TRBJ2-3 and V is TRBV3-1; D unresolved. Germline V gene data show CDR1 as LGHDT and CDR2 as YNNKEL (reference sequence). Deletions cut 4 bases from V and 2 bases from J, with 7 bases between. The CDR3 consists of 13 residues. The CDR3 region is CASSRSATDTQYF. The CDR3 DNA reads TGTGCCAGCAGCCGGTCAGCCACAGATACGCAGTATTTT.

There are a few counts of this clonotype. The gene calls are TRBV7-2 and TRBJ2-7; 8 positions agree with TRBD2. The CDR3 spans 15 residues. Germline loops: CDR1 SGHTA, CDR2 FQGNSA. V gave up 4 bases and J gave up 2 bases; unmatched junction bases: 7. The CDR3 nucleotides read TGTGCCAGCAGCTCGCAAACTAGCGGCGCCTACGAGCAGTACTTC. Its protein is CASSSQTSGAYEQYF.

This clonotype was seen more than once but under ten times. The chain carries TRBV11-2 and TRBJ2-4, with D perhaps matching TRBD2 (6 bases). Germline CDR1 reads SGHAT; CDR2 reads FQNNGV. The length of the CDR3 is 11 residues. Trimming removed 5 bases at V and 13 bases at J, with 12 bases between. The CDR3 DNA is TGTGCCAGCAGCCCTAGCGAAGAGCAGTACTTC. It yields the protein CASSPSEEQYF.

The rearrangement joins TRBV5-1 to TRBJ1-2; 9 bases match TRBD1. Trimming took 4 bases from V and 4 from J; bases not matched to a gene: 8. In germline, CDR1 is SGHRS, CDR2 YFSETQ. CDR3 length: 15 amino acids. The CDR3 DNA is TGCGCCAGCAGCACGGTACAGGGGGCAGGCTATGGCTACACCTTC. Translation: CASSTVQGAGYGYTF.

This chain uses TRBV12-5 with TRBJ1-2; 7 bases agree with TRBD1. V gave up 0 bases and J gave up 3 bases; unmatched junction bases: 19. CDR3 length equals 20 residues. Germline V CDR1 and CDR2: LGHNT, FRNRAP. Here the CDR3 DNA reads TGTGCTAGTGGTTTGGTACCTACTGGAACAGGGGTAGGGCCCTACTATGGCTACACCTTC. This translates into CASGLVPTGTGVGPYYGYTF.